This note documents a single TCR beta chain sequence. Its specificity is unknown. The source of the sample is a study of beta chain features in type 1 diabetes. The germline V gene encodes CDR1 SGHVS and CDR2 FQNEAQ. This CDR3 has 15 amino acids. J was trimmed by 4 bases and V by 4 bases; bases with no gene match: 7. Expressed TCRB transcripts were sequenced, since all the RNA that had been isolated was reverse transcribed. Produced via immunoSEQ multiplex PCR; TCRdb's table is partial and in-frame only. The table includes hundreds of thousands of clones, 6.5% to 10% detected once. General study findings and limits: In comparison with healthy donors, patients had naive, central memory and Treg TCRB repertoires that appeared more similar. At VDJ recombination sites, type 1 diabetes patients had fewer insertions and more deleted nucleotides.

The sample taken for sequencing was central memory CD4+ T cells from blood. The sequence came from a woman aged 18-29 years in good health. V gene TRBV7-8 combines with J gene TRBJ1-2, with 9 bases that match TRBD1. CDR3 in DNA: TGTGCCAGCAGCTCCGGACAGGGGCTTTCCTATGGCTACACCTTC. Translated: CASSSGQGLSYGYTF.